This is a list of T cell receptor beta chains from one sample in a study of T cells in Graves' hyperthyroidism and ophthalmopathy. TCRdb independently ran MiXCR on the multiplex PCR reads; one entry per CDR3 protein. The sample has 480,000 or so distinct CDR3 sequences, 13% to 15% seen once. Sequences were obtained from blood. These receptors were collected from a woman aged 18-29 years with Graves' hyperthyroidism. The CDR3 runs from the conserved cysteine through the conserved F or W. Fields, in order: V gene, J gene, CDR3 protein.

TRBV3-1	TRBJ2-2	CASTQAGRTGELFF
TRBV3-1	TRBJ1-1	CASSQSDRENTEAFF
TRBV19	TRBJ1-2	CATRQGAYYGYTF
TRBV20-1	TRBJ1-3	CSASITGQGGNTIYF
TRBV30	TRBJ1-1	CAWTQRGRLNTEAFF
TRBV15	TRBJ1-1	CATSIDLNTEAFF
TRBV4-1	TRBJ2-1	CASSPRGSGVKGDEQFF
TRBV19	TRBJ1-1	CASSKTVEAFF
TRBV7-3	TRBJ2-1	CASGGTGGRVEQFF
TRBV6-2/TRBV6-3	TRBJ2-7	CASSYSPSGSQWEQYF
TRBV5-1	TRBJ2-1	CASLISPSSYNEQFF
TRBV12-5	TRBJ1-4	CASGLDRVIGGNRLFF
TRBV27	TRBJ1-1	CASTSGGAGRTEAFF
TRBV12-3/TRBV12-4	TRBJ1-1	CASSFVQGAVSTEAFF
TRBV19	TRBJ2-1	CASSITAGVYNEQFF
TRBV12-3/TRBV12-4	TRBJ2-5	CASSSPPTGKETQYF
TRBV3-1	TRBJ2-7	CASSQAGTAISYEQYF
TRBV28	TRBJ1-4	CASSLSPAATNEKLFF
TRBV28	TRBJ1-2	CASRLWGQFLNYGYTF
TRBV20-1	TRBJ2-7	CSASFTAYEQYF
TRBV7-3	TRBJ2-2	CASRRLAGGPGELFF
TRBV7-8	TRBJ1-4	CASSFQRTNEKLFF
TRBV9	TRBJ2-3	CASSVDGTGATSTDTQYF